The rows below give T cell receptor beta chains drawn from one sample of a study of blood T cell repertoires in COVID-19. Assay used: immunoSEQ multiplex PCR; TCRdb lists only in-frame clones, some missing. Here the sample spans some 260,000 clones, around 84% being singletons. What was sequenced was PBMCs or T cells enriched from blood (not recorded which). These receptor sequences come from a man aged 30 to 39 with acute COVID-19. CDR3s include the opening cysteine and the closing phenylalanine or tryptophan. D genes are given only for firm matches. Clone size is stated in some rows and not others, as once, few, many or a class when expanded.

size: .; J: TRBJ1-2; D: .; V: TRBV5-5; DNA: TGTGCCAGCAGCTTGTCTGGCCAGACTAACTATGGCTACACCTTC; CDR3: CASSLSGQTNYGYTF
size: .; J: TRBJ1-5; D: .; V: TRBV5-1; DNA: TGTGCCAGCAGTCCTCTGGGACTACCCCAACCCCAGCATTTT; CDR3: CASSPLGLPQPQHF
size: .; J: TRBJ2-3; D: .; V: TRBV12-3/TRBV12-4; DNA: TGTGCCAGCAGTTTAGTTCTAGATACGCAGTATTTT; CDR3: CASSLVLDTQYF
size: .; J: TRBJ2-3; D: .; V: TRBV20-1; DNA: TGCAGTGCTAACAGGCAAGATACGCAGTATTTT; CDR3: CSANRQDTQYF
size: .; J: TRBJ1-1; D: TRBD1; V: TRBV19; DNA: TGTGCCAGTAGTACCTTTGACAGGGGAGCTTTCTTT; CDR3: CASSTFDRGAFF
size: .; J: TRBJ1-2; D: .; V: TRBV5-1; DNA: TGCGCCAGCAGCTTGGAGGCGGGGACTTTCTATGGCTACACCTTC; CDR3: CASSLEAGTFYGYTF
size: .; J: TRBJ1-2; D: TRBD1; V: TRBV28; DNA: TGTGCCAGCAGTTTAGGGACAGGGCCCTATGGCTACACCTTC; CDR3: CASSLGTGPYGYTF
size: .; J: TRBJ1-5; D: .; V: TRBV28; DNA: TGTGCCAGCAGTGTAAACAGGGTCCTTAGCAATCAGCCCCAGCATTTT; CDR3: CASSVNRVLSNQPQHF
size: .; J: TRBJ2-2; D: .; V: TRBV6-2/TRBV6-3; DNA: TGTGCCAGCAGTTACTCGACATCAAACACCGGGGAGCTGTTTTTT; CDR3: CASSYSTSNTGELFF
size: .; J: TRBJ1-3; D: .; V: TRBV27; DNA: TGTGCCAGCAGTTTATCGTCCCGCGGGGGGGTATCTGGAAACACCATATATTTT; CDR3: CASSLSSRGGVSGNTIYF
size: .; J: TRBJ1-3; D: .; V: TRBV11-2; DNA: TGTGCCAGCAGCTTACCCCTCGGGCCTCGGGCGGGAGGAAACACCATATATTTT; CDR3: CASSLPLGPRAGGNTIYF
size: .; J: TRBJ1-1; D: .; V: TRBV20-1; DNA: TGCAGTGCGAGAACCCTGGAGGCTTTCTTT; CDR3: CSARTLEAFF
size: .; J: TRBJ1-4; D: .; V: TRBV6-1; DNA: TGTGCCAGCAGTGAACCCCGGGACACAAATGAAAAACTGTTTTTT; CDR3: CASSEPRDTNEKLFF
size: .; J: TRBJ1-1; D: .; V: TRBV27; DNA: TGTGCCAGCAGTAGCGGGGTTAACACTGAAGCTTTCTTT; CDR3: CASSSGVNTEAFF
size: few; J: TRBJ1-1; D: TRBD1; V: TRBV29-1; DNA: TGCAGCGTGGACCCAGGGGGAACTGAAGCTTTCTTT; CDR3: CSVDPGGTEAFF
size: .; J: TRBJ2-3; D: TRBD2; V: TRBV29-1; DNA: TGCAGCGTTGTCGGGGGGTTAGGGGGCACAGATACGCAGTATTTT; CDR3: CSVVGGLGGTDTQYF
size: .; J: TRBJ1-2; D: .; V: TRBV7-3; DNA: TGTGCCAGCAGCTTATCTCCGGGCGGGGGTGGCTACACCTTC; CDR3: CASSLSPGGGGYTF
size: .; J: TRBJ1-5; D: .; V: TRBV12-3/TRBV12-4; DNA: TGTGCCAGCAGTTTTGGCCAGCCCCAGCATTTT; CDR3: CASSFGQPQHF
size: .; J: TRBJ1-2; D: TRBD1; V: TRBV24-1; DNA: TGTGCCACCAGCCGAGGACAGGGGACTAACTATGGCTACACCTTC; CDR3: CATSRGQGTNYGYTF
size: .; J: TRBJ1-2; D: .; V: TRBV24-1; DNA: TGTGCCACCAGGGACGGGGGGACTTCCTATGGCTACACCTTC; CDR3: CATRDGGTSYGYTF
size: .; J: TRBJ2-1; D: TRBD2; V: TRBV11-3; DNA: TGTGCCAGCAGCTTAGAGCTAGCGGGCGGCCCCAATGAGCAGTTCTTC; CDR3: CASSLELAGGPNEQFF
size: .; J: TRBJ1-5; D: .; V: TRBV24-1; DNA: TGTGCCACCAGTGCCGGTCGGAGGGAGCTACAGCCCCAGCATTTT; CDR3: CATSAGRRELQPQHF
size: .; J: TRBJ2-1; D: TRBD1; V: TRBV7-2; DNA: TGTGCCAGCAGCTTAGCGGGACAGACAACCTACAATGAGCAGTTCTTC; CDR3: CASSLAGQTTYNEQFF
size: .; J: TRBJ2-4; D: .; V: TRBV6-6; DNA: TGTGCCAGCAGCCGATTTTCGCCCGCGGAATCCAAAAACATTCAGTACTTC; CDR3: CASSRFSPAESKNIQYF
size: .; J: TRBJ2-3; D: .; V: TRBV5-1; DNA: TGTGCCAGCAGCTTGCGCGGGACGGGAACAGATACGCAGTATTTT; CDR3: CASSLRGTGTDTQYF
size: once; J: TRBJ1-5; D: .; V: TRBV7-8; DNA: TGTGCCAGCAGCTTATTGGCTCAGCCCCAGCATTTT; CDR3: CASSLLAQPQHF
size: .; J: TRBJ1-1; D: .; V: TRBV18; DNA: TGTGCCAGCTCACCAGTAGGCGGCACTGAAGCTTTCTTT; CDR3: CASSPVGGTEAFF
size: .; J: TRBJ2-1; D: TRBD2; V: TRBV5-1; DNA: TGCGCCAGCAGCTTCACGGGGGGTGTCACCTACAATGAGCAGTTCTTC; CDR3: CASSFTGGVTYNEQFF
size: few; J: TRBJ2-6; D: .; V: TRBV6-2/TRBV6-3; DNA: TGTGCCAGCAGTTCGAGTTCCTCTGGGGCCAACGTCCTGACTTTC; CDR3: CASSSSSSGANVLTF
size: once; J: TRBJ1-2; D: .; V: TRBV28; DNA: TGTGCCAGCAGTTTATTGGGAGACTATGGCTACACCTTC; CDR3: CASSLLGDYGYTF
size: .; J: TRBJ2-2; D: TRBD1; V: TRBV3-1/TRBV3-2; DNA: TGTGCCAGCAGCCAAGTTCGGCTGGGCGTCGGGACAGGGGTCACCGGGGAGCTGTTTTTT; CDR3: CASSQVRLGVGTGVTGELFF
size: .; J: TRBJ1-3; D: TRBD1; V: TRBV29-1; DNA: TGCAGCGTATGGACAGGCTCTGGAAACACCATATATTTT; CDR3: CSVWTGSGNTIYF